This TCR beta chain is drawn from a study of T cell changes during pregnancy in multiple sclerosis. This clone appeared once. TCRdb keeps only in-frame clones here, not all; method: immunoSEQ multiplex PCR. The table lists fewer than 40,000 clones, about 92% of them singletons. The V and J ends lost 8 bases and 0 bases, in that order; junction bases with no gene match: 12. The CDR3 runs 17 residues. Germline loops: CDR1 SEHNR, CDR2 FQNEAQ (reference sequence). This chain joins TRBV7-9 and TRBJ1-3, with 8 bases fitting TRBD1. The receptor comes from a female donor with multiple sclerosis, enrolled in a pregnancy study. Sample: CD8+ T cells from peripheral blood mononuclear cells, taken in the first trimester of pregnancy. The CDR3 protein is CASPYEDRDISGNTIYF. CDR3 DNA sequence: TGTGCCAGCCCCTATGAGGACAGGGACATCTCTGGAAACACCATATATTTT.